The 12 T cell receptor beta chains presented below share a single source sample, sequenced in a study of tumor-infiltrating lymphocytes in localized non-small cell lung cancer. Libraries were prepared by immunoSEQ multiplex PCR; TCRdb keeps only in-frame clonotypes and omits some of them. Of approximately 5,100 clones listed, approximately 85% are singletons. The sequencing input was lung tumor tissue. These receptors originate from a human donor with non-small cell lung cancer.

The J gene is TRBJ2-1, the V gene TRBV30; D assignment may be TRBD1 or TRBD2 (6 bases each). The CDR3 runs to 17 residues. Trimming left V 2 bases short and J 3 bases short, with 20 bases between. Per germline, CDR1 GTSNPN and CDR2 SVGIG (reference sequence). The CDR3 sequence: CAWSPSRGPAGYNEQFF. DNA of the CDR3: TGTGCCTGGAGTCCCTCCAGGGGTCCAGCGGGCTACAATGAGCAGTTCTTC. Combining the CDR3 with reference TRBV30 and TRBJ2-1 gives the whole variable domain SQTIHQWPATLVQPVGSPLSLECTVEGTSNPNLYWYRQAAGRGLQLLFYSVGIGQISSEVPQNLSASRPQDRQFILSSKKLLLSDSGFYLCAWSPSRGPAGYNEQFFGPGTRLTVL.

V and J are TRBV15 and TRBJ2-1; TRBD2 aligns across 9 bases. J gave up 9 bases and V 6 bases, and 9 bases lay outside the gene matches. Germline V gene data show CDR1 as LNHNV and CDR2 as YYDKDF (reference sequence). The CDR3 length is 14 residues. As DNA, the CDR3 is TGTGCCACCAGTGTCGGGCGGGAGGGCAGTGAGCAGTTCTTC. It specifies CATSVGREGSEQFF.

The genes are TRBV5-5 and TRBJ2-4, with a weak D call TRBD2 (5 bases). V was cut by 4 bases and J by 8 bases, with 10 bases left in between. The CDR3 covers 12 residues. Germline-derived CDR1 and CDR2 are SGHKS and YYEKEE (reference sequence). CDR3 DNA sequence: TGTGCCAGCAGCCTCCGGGAACACATTCAGTACTTC. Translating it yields CASSLREHIQYF.

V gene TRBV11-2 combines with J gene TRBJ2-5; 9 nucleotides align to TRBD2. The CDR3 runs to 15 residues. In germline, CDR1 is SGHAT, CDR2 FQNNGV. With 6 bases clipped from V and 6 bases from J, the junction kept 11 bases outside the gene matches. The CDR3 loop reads CASRPISGGGKTQYF. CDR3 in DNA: TGTGCCAGCAGACCAATTAGCGGGGGAGGGAAGACCCAGTACTTC.

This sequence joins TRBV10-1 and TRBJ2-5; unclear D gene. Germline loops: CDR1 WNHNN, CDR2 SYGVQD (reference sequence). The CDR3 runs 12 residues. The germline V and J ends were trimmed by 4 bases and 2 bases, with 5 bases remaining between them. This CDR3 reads CASSGGQETQYF. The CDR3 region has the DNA TGCGCCAGCAGTGGAGGTCAAGAGACCCAGTACTTC.

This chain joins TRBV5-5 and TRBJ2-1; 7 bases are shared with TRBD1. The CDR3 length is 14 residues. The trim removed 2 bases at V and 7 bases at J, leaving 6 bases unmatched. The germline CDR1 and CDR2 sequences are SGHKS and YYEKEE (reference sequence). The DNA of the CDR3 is TGTGCCAGCAGCTTTAGACAGGGTAGGAATGAGCAGTTCTTC. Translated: CASSFRQGRNEQFF.

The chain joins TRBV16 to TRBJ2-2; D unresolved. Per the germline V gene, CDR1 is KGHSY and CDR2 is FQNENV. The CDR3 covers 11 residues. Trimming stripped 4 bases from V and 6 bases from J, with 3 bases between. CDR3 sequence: CASSPAGELFF. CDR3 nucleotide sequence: TGTGCCAGCAGCCCGGCCGGGGAGCTGTTTTTT.

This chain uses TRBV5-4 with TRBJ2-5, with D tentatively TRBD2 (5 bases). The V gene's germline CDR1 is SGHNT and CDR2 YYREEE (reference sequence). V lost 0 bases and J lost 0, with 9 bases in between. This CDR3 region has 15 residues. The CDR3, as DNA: TGTGCCAGCAGCTTGGGCGGGCGGTACCAAGAGACCCAGTACTTC. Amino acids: CASSLGGRYQETQYF.

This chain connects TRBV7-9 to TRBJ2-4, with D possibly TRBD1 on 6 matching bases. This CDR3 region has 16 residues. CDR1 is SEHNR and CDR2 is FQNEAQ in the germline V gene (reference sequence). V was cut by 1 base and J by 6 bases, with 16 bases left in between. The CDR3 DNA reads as TGTGCCAGCAGCTTAGGGCAGGGGAATCACGGAAACATTCAGTACTTC. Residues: CASSLGQGNHGNIQYF.

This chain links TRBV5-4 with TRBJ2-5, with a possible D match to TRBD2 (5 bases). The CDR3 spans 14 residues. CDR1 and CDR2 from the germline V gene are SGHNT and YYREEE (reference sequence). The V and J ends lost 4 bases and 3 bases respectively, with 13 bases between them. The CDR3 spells CASSLPGTKETQYF. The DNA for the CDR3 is TGTGCCAGCAGCCTGCCGGGAACCAAAGAGACCCAGTACTTC. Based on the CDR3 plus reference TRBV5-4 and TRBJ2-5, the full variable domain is ETGVTQSPTHLIKTRGQQVTLRCSSQSGHNTVSWYQQALGQGPQFIFQYYREEENGRGNFPPRFSGLQFPNYSSELNVNALELDDSALYLCASSLPGTKETQYFGPGTRLLVL.

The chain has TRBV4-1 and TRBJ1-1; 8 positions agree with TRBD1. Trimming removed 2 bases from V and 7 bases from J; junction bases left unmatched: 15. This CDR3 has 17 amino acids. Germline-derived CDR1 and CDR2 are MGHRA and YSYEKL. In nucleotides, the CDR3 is TGCGCCAGCAGCCAAAGGCCCGGGACAGGCTACACTAATGAAGCTTTCTTT. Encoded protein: CASSQRPGTGYTNEAFF.

In nucleotides, the CDR3 is TGTGCCAGCAGCCTGAGACGGCGGGATAGCAATCAGCCCCAGCATTTT. The encoded protein is CASSLRRRDSNQPQHF. The gene calls are TRBV7-8 and TRBJ1-5, with D unclear. This CDR3 is built from 16 residues. Germline lookup yields CDR1 SGHVS and CDR2 FQNEAQ. The V end lost 5 bases, the J end lost 0 bases, and 14 bases lay between the germline ends.